Listed below are T cell receptor beta chains from one sample, sequenced in a study of blood T cells in healthy people across ages. In TCRdb, the 5' RACE reads were re-called with MiXCR into one record per CDR3 protein. The sample contains about 1,800,000 distinct CDR3 sequences, 25% to 30% of which appear only once. The sample taken for sequencing was blood. Receptor source: a woman in her twenties or thirties in good health. Both conserved end residues are part of each CDR3. The D gene is left open where the match is weak. Size values are once, few and many counts, or a class for expanded clones, and some rows have none.

TRBV9	.	.	TRBJ2-3	TGTGCCAGCGGCGTTGCCGACACAGATACGCAGTATTTT	CASGVADTDTQYF
TRBV28	.	many	TRBJ2-5	TGTGCCAGTTACATCCGAGGCGGGATCCGAGAGACCCAGTACTTC	CASYIRGGIRETQYF
TRBV4-1	.	.	TRBJ1-5	TGCGCCAGCAGCCAAGAGGGAAATGCGGGGGCTGGGTTTCCCCAGCATTTT	CASSQEGNAGAGFPQHF
TRBV5-1	.	many	TRBJ2-5	TGCGCCAGCAGCTTGGGTGGTAGCGGCGGAGAGCAGTACTTC	CASSLGGSGGEQYF
TRBV24-1	TRBD2	few	TRBJ2-5	TGTGCCACCCCGGTGGGACTAGCGAAAGAGACCCAGTACTTC	CATPVGLAKETQYF
TRBV20-1	TRBD2	.	TRBJ2-5	TGCAGTGCTATTAAGCGGGGTCGGGCGGAGACCCAGTACTTC	CSAIKRGRAETQYF
TRBV27	TRBD1	.	TRBJ1-2	TGTGCCAGCAGTCCACGAGGGGGGACAGGAGAGAATGGCTACACCTTC	CASSPRGGTGENGYTF
TRBV5-1	TRBD2	.	TRBJ2-5	TGCGCCAGCAACTTGGCGCGGGGGGGCCGGGAGACCCAGTACTTC	CASNLARGGRETQYF
TRBV5-1	.	.	TRBJ1-2	TGCGCCAGCAGCTTGGATGGGCCCCCGGACGGGGGCTACACCTTC	CASSLDGPPDGGYTF
TRBV12-3/TRBV12-4	.	few	TRBJ2-7	TGTGCCAGCAGTTCCTCGGCTAGCTCCTACGAGCAGTACTTC	CASSSSASSYEQYF
TRBV20-1	TRBD1	few	TRBJ1-2	TGCAGTGCTAGAGAACAGGGGGCAGGTGGCTACACCTTC	CSAREQGAGGYTF
TRBV5-1	TRBD2	.	TRBJ2-7	TGCGCCAGCAGCTTGGAGCTAGCGGGGGGTTACGAGCAGTACTTC	CASSLELAGGYEQYF
TRBV7-3	TRBD2	.	TRBJ2-3	TGTGCCAGCAGCCCCTGGACTAGCGGGGCGGGGGATACGCAGTATTTT	CASSPWTSGAGDTQYF
TRBV4-3	.	.	TRBJ1-4	TGCGCCAGCAGCCAAGATCAGAGGGGCCCCAGGCTGTTTTTT	CASSQDQRGPRLFF
TRBV7-3	.	.	TRBJ2-4	TGTGCCAGCAGCTTAACGACGGTAGCCAGGGAGCAGTACTTC	CASSLTTVAREQYF
TRBV5-1	TRBD2	few	TRBJ2-5	TGCGCCAGCAGCTCCGGGGAGGGCGGGTCAGAGCAGTACTTC	CASSSGEGGSEQYF
TRBV6-4	.	.	TRBJ2-1	TGTGCCAGCAGTGACAAAGAGACTGGGGCTAGTGGTGAGCAGTTCTTC	CASSDKETGASGEQFF
TRBV6-4	.	.	TRBJ2-2	TGTGCCAGCAGTGACGAAGGGACCACCGGGGAGCTGTTTTTT	CASSDEGTTGELFF
TRBV28	TRBD2	.	TRBJ2-3	TGTGCCAGCAAACCGGGACTAGCGAGGGGAAGCACAGATACGCAGTATTTT	CASKPGLARGSTDTQYF
TRBV28	TRBD2	.	TRBJ2-3	TGTGCCAGCAGTCCACCGTTGGGGGGGGGTAGCACAGATACGCAGTATTTT	CASSPPLGGGSTDTQYF
TRBV28	.	.	TRBJ2-4	TGTGCCAGCACCTTGGGGAGAGGGTCAGGGGCCAAAAACATTCAGTACTTC	CASTLGRGSGAKNIQYF
TRBV28	.	many	TRBJ2-7	TGTGCCAGCACCCCCGGACTGTCCTACGAGCAGTACTTC	CASTPGLSYEQYF
TRBV6-2/TRBV6-3	.	.	TRBJ2-1	TGTGCCAGCAGCTCACTAGTACTCTCCTACAATGAGCAGTTCTTC	CASSSLVLSYNEQFF
TRBV9	.	few	TRBJ2-1	TGTGCCAGCAGCGCCTCGACAGGTGGTTACAATGAGCAGTTCTTC	CASSASTGGYNEQFF
TRBV3-1	TRBD2	many	TRBJ2-5	TGTGCCAGCAGTCCCCGGACTAGACAAGAGACCCAGTACTTC	CASSPRTRQETQYF
TRBV7-9	TRBD2	many	TRBJ2-7	TGTGCCAGCAGAGCCGGGAGGGAGCAGTACTTC	CASRAGREQYF
TRBV7-2	.	.	TRBJ2-3	TGTGCCAGCAGCTTAAGACTTTCGGGCACAGATACGCAGTATTTT	CASSLRLSGTDTQYF
TRBV20-1	TRBD1	.	TRBJ2-3	TGCAGTGCTAGGAGGCCCCGGGACAGGGTCACAGATACGCAGTATTTT	CSARRPRDRVTDTQYF
TRBV4-1	TRBD2	many	TRBJ2-5	TGCGCCAGCAGCCAAGGGGTCTGGGAAGCGGGGGCTCAAGAGACCCAGTACTTC	CASSQGVWEAGAQETQYF
TRBV9	.	.	TRBJ1-1	TGTGCCAGCAGCAATCCAAAAACAGGGTCTGAAGCTTTCTTT	CASSNPKTGSEAFF
TRBV7-6	.	many	TRBJ2-7	TGTGCCAGCAGCTTAGAGGCGACCTCCACCTACGAGCAGTACTTC	CASSLEATSTYEQYF
TRBV4-3	.	many	TRBJ2-1	TGCGCCAGCAGCCAGACCGGGACGGACTTTAACAATGAGCAGTTCTTC	CASSQTGTDFNNEQFF
TRBV7-2	.	many	TRBJ1-2	TGTGCCAGCAGCCCCGGGAGGGGAGGAGGCTATGGCTACACCTTC	CASSPGRGGGYGYTF
TRBV20-1	.	.	TRBJ2-1	TGCAGTGCTAGTCACAGGGCTTCGGGCAATGAGCAGTTCTTC	CSASHRASGNEQFF
TRBV5-4	TRBD1	few	TRBJ1-2	TGTGCCAGCAGCCCCGGGACAGGCGAGACCTATGGCTACACCTTC	CASSPGTGETYGYTF
TRBV4-3	.	.	TRBJ2-1	TGCGCCAGCAGCCAAGAACGGCCAGGAGACTACAATGAGCAGTTCTTC	CASSQERPGDYNEQFF
TRBV20-1	.	few	TRBJ2-5	TGCAGTGCTAGACCCGGGACATACCAAGAGACCCAGTACTTC	CSARPGTYQETQYF
TRBV6-6	.	.	TRBJ2-2	TGTGCCAGCAGTTACAGTGGGGGAAACACCGGGGAGCTGTTTTTT	CASSYSGGNTGELFF
TRBV6-6	.	.	TRBJ1-5	TGTGCCAGCAGTTACTCAAACACAGCTAGCAATCAGCCCCAGCATTTT	CASSYSNTASNQPQHF
TRBV7-6	.	many	TRBJ2-1	TGTGCCAGCAGCTTAGGTAACCGCCTTGGCAATGAGCAGTTCTTC	CASSLGNRLGNEQFF
TRBV12-3/TRBV12-4	TRBD1	many	TRBJ2-7	TGTGCCAGCAGGGGGACAGGAAGAAGCGAGCAGTACTTC	CASRGTGRSEQYF
TRBV6-2/TRBV6-3	.	few	TRBJ2-1	TGTGCCAGCAGTCCGCAGGACTTTGGTGGAAATGAGCAGTTCTTC	CASSPQDFGGNEQFF
TRBV20-1	.	few	TRBJ2-1	TGCAGTGCTAGAGCGGGGGGCCACGATGAGCAGTTCTTC	CSARAGGHDEQFF
TRBV5-1	.	.	TRBJ2-3	TGCGCCAGCAGCTCCTGGAACACAGATACGCAGTATTTT	CASSSWNTDTQYF
TRBV30	.	.	TRBJ2-1	TGTGCCTGGAGGGGGGACATCGAGCAGTTCTTC	CAWRGDIEQFF
TRBV5-5	.	many	TRBJ2-7	TGTGCCAGCAGCCCCCCCAGGACAGTCCCCGAGCAGTACTTC	CASSPPRTVPEQYF
TRBV5-1	.	once	TRBJ1-1	TGCGCCAGCAGCCAGGCTGGACATGAAGCTTTCTTT	CASSQAGHEAFF
TRBV7-2	.	.	TRBJ2-1	TGTGCCAGCAGCTTAGCTGCAGGGTACAGAATTAGCTCCTACAATGAGCAGTTCTTC	CASSLAAGYRISSYNEQFF
TRBV2	TRBD2	few	TRBJ2-7	TGTGCCAGCGCGGGGGTGAGGAACGAGCAGTACTTC	CASAGVRNEQYF
TRBV27	TRBD1	few	TRBJ1-1	TGTGCCAGCAGTACACAGGGGGTGAACACTGAAGCTTTCTTT	CASSTQGVNTEAFF
TRBV9	.	few	TRBJ1-2	TGTGCCAGTAGCGTTTCGGGGTCTGGCTACACCTTC	CASSVSGSGYTF
TRBV5-5	.	many	TRBJ2-3	TGTGCCAGCAGCTTGATTGGGTTGGACGAGACGCAGTATTTT	CASSLIGLDETQYF
TRBV29-1	.	few	TRBJ1-2	TGCAGCGTTGGTAGCGCAGCCCTGTATGGCTACACCTTC	CSVGSAALYGYTF
TRBV12-3/TRBV12-4	TRBD2	few	TRBJ2-3	TGTGCCAGCAGTTTACGGGGGGTAATAGATACGCAGTATTTT	CASSLRGVIDTQYF
TRBV2	TRBD2	many	TRBJ2-1	TGTGCCAGCAGACCTAGCGGTTACAATGAGCAGTTCTTC	CASRPSGYNEQFF
TRBV7-9	TRBD2	few	TRBJ2-1	TGTGCCAGCAGCTTAGTGTCGCTAGCGGCAAACAATGAGCAGTTCTTC	CASSLVSLAANNEQFF
TRBV20-1	.	few	TRBJ2-5	TGCAGTGCTGGGTTGGGGGGAGACGGGGAGACCCAGTACTTC	CSAGLGGDGETQYF
TRBV4-1	TRBD2	few	TRBJ2-5	TGCGCCAGCAGCCGAGGCCCAGCGGGGGGATCAGAGACCCAGTACTTC	CASSRGPAGGSETQYF
TRBV6-2/TRBV6-3	TRBD2	few	TRBJ2-1	TGTGCCACCAATCTCTTCTTACTAGCGGGAGGACTCACGAATGAGCAGTTCTTC	CATNLFLLAGGLTNEQFF
TRBV21-1	.	few	TRBJ1-1	TGTGCCAGCATTTGGAGGGGACAGAGTGGCACTGAAGCTTTCTTT	CASIWRGQSGTEAFF